This T cell receptor (beta chain) was captured in a study of radiotherapy plus CTLA-4 blockade in lung cancer. About the study: Objective response was observed in about 19% of patients, and disease control in roughly 30%.

The CDR3 is made up of 15 amino acids. Germline trimming cut 0 bases from V and 4 bases from J; bases unmatched to any gene: 6. From germline, CDR1 is SGHKS and CDR2 YYEKEE (reference sequence). Clones were sequenced by immunoSEQ multiplex PCR, and TCRdb holds only the in-frame ones, with some missing. This sample has about 54,000 clones, with roughly three quarters found just once. Patients with chemo-refractory metastatic non-small-cell lung cancer received focal radiation plus CTLA-4 blockade with ipilimumab. Whole-study results and caveats: Reported findings show early blood T cell clone dynamics, with interferon-beta, best predicted response. There was expansion of tumor-derived TCR clones in blood after radiotherapy plus ipilimumab.

This clone appeared once. Its antigen is not identified. This TCR was recovered from a human donor with non-small cell lung cancer who had a partial response to radiotherapy plus ipilimumab. This chain links TRBV5-5 with TRBJ2-7; 8 bases match TRBD1. The source material was peripheral blood, sampled from a patient treated with radiotherapy plus ipilimumab. The CDR3 region is CASSLVETGVYEQYF. CDR3 DNA sequence: TGTGCCAGCAGCTTGGTCGAGACAGGGGTTTACGAGCAGTACTTC.